The rows below give T cell receptor beta chains drawn from one sample of a study of shared clonotypes between healthy human individuals. Assay: immunoSEQ multiplex PCR; the TCRdb copy retains only in-frame clones and omits some. The sample consists of roughly 530,000 clones, 90% to 96% of them appearing once. Input material: naive CD4+ T cells sorted from blood. These receptors were collected from a woman aged 30 to 39 in good health. Each CDR3 is given without its conserved first and last residue. Expanded clones get a size class; other rows say once, few or many, or leave the size out.

V gene	clone size	CDR3 length	J gene	CDR3 protein
TRBV7-9	NA	12	TRBJ1-1	ASSLGQANTEAF
TRBV7-9	NA	14	TRBJ2-7	ASSLSLSRTIYEQY
TRBV6-5	once	13	TRBJ2-7	ASSYSADSRYEQY
TRBV6-6	NA	11	TRBJ2-1	ASSRTSGNEQF
TRBV7-2	NA	14	TRBJ2-5	ASSLAKTSGQETQY
TRBV5-1	NA	14	TRBJ1-1	ASSPEGPPGDTEAF
TRBV30	NA	10	TRBJ2-3	AWTGKTDTQY
TRBV15	NA	14	TRBJ1-4	ATSRDRQGAGEKLF
TRBV5-1	NA	12	TRBJ1-3	ASSLGTSGNTIY
TRBV27	NA	13	TRBJ1-1	ASISHGTGNTEAF
TRBV7-9	NA	12	TRBJ2-7	ASSLMTGAGEQY
TRBV7-8	NA	12	NA	ASSLASGAYEQY
TRBV30	NA	14	TRBJ2-1	AWGGANQKRYNEQF
TRBV21-1	NA	14	TRBJ1-4	ASSRPDTPTNEKLF
TRBV15	NA	11	TRBJ2-7	ATSRDQPDEQY
TRBV19	NA	11	TRBJ2-1	ASSLGLTNEQF
TRBV13	NA	13	TRBJ2-5	ASSPSRGAGETQY
TRBV30	NA	13	TRBJ2-1	AWGASGRIFNEQF
TRBV5-6	NA	14	TRBJ1-2	ASSYGTPVSNYGYT
TRBV6-6	NA	14	TRBJ1-1	ASSYSPGEGNTEAF
TRBV2	NA	14	TRBJ1-2	ASTAAGPALRYGYT
TRBV5-1	NA	15	TRBJ1-2	ASRGQGSRGANYGYT
TRBV27	NA	10	TRBJ2-7	ASSLRGGEQY
TRBV7-1	NA	12	TRBJ2-7	ASSLENDRYEQY
TRBV2	NA	15	TRBJ2-7	ASSEARWDRHHYEQY
TRBV7-7	NA	16	TRBJ2-7	ASSSTKIGTPPTYEQY
TRBV5-4	NA	11	TRBJ2-7	ASGRDTPYEQY
TRBV5-1	NA	13	TRBJ2-7	ASSPGSRTGYEQY
TRBV9	NA	12	TRBJ1-1	ASSVEGSGQGGF
TRBV5-4	NA	13	TRBJ2-7	ASSLGGYRSYEQY
TRBV7-9	NA	11	TRBJ1-1	ASSLEGGTEAF
TRBV9	NA	11	TRBJ2-7	ASSVGLAHEQY
TRBV4-2	NA	12	TRBJ1-2	ASSRDRDNYGYT
TRBV27	NA	13	TRBJ2-5	ASRLAGGGQETQY
TRBV11-2	NA	11	TRBJ2-4	ASRPSSQNIQY
TRBV9	NA	14	TRBJ2-6	ASSATGKSGANVLT
TRBV5-1	NA	13	TRBJ2-3	ASSLFAGSTDTQY
TRBV5-4	NA	14	TRBJ1-3	ASSRQRQGDLNTIY
TRBV27	NA	12	TRBJ2-7	ASMWGQGTYEQY
TRBV29-1	NA	10	TRBJ2-2	SVGENTGELF
TRBV10-3	NA	12	TRBJ1-1	AISDEYMNTEAF
TRBV18	once	13	TRBJ1-5	ASSYSGPSNQPQH
TRBV5-1	NA	12	TRBJ2-7	ASSIAGPWVEQY
TRBV14	NA	17	TRBJ2-5	ASSHRNLAGGPPQETQY
TRBV13	NA	13	TRBJ1-1	ASRAPSQRNTEAF
TRBV28	NA	13	TRBJ2-1	ASSLLRGTYNEQF
TRBV5-1	NA	13	TRBJ2-5	ASSVSGSRQETQY
TRBV7-9	NA	17	TRBJ2-1	ASSLALVRASGTKDEQF
TRBV28	NA	12	TRBJ2-7	ASSSGQKTYEQY
TRBV7-9	NA	14	TRBJ1-3	ASSQEAGGLGNTIY
TRBV28	NA	12	TRBJ2-7	ASKSGQGPHQWY
TRBV10-3	NA	12	TRBJ2-1	AISESQSYNEQF